This T cell receptor (beta chain) was captured in a study of identical twins. The study, taken as a whole, reports: Insertions ran lower in abundant cord blood beta clonotypes, though not in memory repertoires. Models came in too low on out-of-frame TCR alpha sharing in monozygotic twins.

Unique molecular identifiers were present on the cDNA, and a universal primer site came from template switching. TCRdb itself ran the 5' RACE reads through MiXCR, one entry per CDR3 protein. The profile shows 750,000 to 950,000 distinct CDR3 sequences, 12% of them singletons. Healthy Caucasians alone served as donors. This clonotype appeared a few times. Antigen: not known. Losses at the gene ends were 4 bases for V and 1 base for J; bases not matched to a gene: 5. In germline, CDR1 is SGHRS, CDR2 YFSETQ. The CDR3 contains 15 residues. These data are also associated with another study on yellow fever vaccine responses in identical twins.

The sample was PBMCs. The receptor's source is a woman younger than 35 in good health. V is TRBV5-1 and J is TRBJ2-3; 8 bases align to TRBD2. CDR3 bases: TGCGCCAGCAGCCTAAGGCGGGGGGGCACAGATACGCAGTATTTT. It encodes CASSLRRGGTDTQYF. The full variable domain, with the rest looked up from reference TRBV5-1 and TRBJ2-3, is KAGVTQTPRYLIKTRGQQVTLSCSPISGHRSVSWYQQTPGQGLQFLFEYFSETQRNKGNFPGRFSGRQFSNSRSEMNVSTLELGDSALYLCASSLRRGGTDTQYFGPGTRLTVL.